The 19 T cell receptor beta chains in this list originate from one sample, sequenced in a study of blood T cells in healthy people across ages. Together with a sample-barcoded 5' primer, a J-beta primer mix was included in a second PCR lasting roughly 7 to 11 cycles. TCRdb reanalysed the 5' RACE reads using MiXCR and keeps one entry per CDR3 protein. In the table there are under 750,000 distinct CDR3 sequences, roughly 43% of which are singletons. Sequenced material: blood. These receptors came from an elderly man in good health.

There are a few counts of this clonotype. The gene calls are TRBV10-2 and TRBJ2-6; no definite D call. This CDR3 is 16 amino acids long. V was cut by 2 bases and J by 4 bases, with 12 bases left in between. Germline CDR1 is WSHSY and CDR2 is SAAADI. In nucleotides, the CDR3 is TGCGCCAGCAGTGAGAAGCGAGCTTCGGGGGCCAACGTCCTGACTTTC. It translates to CASSEKRASGANVLTF.

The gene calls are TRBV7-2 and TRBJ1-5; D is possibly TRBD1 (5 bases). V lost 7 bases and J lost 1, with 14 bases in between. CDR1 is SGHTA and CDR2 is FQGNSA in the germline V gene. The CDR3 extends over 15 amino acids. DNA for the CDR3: TGTGCCAGCACCTTCGGGGCGAGGAGCAATCAGCCCCAGCATTTT. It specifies CASTFGARSNQPQHF.

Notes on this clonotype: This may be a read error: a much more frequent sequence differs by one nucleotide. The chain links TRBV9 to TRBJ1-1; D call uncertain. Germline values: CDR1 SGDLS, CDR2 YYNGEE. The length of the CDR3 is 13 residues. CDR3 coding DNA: TGTGCCAGCAGCGTAGCGGTGAACACTAAAGCTTTCTTT. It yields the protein CASSVAVNTKAFF.

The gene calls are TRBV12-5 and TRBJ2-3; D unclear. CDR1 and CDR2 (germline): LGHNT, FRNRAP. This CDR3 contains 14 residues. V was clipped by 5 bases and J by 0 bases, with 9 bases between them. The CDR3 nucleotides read TGTGCTAGTGGTGGACGTACGAGCACAGATACGCAGTATTTT. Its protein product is CASGGRTSTDTQYF.

The CDR3 reads CSVQPGQGETQYF. CDR3 nucleotide sequence: TGCAGTGTTCAACCGGGACAGGGAGAGACCCAGTACTTC. V usage is TRBV20-1 and J usage is TRBJ2-4; TRBD1 matches 9 bases. The J call may be in error: the DNA end matches TRBJ2-5 better. Germline V gene data show CDR1 as DFQATT and CDR2 as SNEGSKA (reference sequence). The CDR3 loop spans 13 amino acids.

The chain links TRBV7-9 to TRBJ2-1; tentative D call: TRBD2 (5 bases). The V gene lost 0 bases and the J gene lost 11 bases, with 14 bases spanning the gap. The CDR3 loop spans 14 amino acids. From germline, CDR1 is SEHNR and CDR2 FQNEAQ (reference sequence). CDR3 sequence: CASSLAAARGQQFF. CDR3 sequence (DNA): TGTGCCAGCAGCTTAGCGGCCGCCCGGGGTCAGCAGTTCTTC.

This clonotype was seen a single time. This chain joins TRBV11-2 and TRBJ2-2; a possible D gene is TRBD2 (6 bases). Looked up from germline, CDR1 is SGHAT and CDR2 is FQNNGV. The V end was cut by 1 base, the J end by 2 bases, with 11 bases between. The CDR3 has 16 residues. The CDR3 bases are TGTGCCAGCAGCTTAGGTTTAGCGGTAAACACCGGGGAGCTGTTTTTT. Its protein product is CASSLGLAVNTGELFF.

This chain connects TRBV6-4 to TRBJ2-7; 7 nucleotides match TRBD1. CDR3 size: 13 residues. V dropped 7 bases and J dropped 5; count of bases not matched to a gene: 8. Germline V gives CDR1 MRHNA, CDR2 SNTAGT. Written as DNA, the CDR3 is TGTGCCAGCAAGGATAGAGGGGGCGACGAGCAGTACTTC. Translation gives CASKDRGGDEQYF.

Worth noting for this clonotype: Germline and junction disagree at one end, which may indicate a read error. The CDR3 sequence is CVSSRGLAGGSTDTQYF. In nucleotides, the CDR3 is TGCGTCAGCAGCCGAGGACTAGCGGGGGGTAGCACAGATACGCAGTATTTT. This chain joins TRBV4-3 and TRBJ2-3, with 14 bases lining up with TRBD2. CDR3 size: 17 residues. Germline loops: CDR1 LGHNA, CDR2 YSLEER.

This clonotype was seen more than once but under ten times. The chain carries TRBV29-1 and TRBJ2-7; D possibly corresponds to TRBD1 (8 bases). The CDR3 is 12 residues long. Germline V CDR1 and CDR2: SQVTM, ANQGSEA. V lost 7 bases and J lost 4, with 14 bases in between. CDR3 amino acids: CSATGEGYEQYF. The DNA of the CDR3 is TGCAGCGCGACAGGGGAGGGGTACGAGCAGTACTTC.

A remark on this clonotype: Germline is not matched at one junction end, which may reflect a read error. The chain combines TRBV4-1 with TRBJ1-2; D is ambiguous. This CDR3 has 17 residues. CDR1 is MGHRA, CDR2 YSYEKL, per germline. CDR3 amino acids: CAGSQGGTAFLGYGYTF. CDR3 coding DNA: TGCGCCGGCAGCCAAGGTGGCACAGCCTTTTTGGGCTATGGCTACACCTTC.

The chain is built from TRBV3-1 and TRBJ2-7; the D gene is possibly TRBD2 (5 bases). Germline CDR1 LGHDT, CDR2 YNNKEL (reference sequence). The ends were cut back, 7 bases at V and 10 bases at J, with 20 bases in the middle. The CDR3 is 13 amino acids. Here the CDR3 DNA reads TGTGCCAGCAATGCGGACTCCACGCGTTCCCAGTACTTC. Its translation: CASNADSTRSQYF.

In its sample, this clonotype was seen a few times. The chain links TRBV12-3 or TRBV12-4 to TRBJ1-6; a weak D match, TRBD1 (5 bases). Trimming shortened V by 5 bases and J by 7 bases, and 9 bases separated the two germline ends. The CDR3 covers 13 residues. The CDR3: CASSPGTNSPLHF. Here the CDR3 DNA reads TGTGCCAGCAGTCCCGGGACCAATTCACCCCTCCACTTT.

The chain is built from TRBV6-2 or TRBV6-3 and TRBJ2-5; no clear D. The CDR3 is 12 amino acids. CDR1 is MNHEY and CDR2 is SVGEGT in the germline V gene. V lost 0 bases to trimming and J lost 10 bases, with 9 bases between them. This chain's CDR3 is CASSYSARNQYF. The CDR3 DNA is TGTGCCAGCAGTTACTCAGCGAGAAACCAGTACTTC.

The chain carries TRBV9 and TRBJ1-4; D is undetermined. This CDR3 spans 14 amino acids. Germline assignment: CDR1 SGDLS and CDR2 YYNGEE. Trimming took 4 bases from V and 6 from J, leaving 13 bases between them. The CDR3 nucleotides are TGTGCCAGCAGCAGCGGACTCACTGATGAAAAACTGTTTTTT. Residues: CASSSGLTDEKLFF. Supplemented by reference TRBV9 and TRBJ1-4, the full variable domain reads DSGVTQTPKHLITATGQRVTLRCSPRSGDLSVYWYQQSLDQGLQFLIQYYNGEERAKGNILERFSAQQFPDLHSELNLSSLELGDSALYFCASSSGLTDEKLFFGSGTQLSVL.

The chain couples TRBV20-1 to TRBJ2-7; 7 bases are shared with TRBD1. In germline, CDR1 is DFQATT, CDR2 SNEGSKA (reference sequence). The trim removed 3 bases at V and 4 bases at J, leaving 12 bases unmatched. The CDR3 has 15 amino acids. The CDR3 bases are TGCAGTGCTAGTCCCCGACGGGGACAGTTGTACGAGCAGTACTTC. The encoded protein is CSASPRRGQLYEQYF.

The CDR3 nucleotides read TGTGCCAGCAGCGTAGAGTCCCGTGGCGGTAATTCACCCCTCCACTTT. Amino acids: CASSVESRGGNSPLHF. This chain links TRBV9 with TRBJ1-6, with D hard to call. CDR1 is SGDLS, CDR2 YYNGEE, per germline. The CDR3 is 16 residues long. Trimming shortened V by 0 bases and J by 6 bases, and 13 bases separated the two germline ends.

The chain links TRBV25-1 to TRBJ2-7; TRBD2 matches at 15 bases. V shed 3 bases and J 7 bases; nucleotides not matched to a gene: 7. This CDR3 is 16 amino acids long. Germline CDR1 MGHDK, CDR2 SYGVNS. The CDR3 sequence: CASSDQGLAGGNEQYF. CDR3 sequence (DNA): TGTGCCAGCAGTGATCAGGGACTAGCGGGGGGAAATGAGCAGTACTTC.

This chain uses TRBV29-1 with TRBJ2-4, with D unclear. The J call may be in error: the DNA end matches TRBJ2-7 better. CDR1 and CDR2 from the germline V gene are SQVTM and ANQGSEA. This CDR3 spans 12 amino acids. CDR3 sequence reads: CSGPAFFCEQYF. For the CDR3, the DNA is TGCAGCGGACCGGCCTTCTTCTGCGAGCAGTACTTC.